By share of the sample, the clone carrying this T cell receptor delta chain is medium-sized. The entry originates in a study of gamma-delta chains in newborns, infants, children. Study in general: Polyclonal expansion of innate γδ T cells after birth follows microbial exposure.

TCRdb redid the clone calls on the reads with CATT. The sample contains some 4,900 delta-chain clones, about 4.8% of which appear only once. V lost 0 bases to trimming and J lost 0 bases; unmatched junction nucleotides: 9. The CDR3 has 20 residues. Per the germline V gene, CDR1 is GEAIGNYY and CDR2 is EKD. The sequence came from a child who was a newborn, infant or young child, either healthy, febrile or measles-vaccinated (not recorded which). The chain combines TRDV2 with TRDJ3; 8 bases are shared with TRDD3. The sequenced sample consisted of blood. Here the CDR3 reads CACDTGNWGPSSWDTRQMFF. The CDR3 nucleotides read TGTGCCTGTGACACCGGTAACTGGGGGCCTAGCTCCTGGGACACCCGACAGATGTTTTTC.